The T cell receptor (beta chain) described here comes from a study of OX40 agonist ivuxolimab in advanced cancers. Overall study findings and caveats: Partial responders treated at 0.1-3.0 mg/kg exhibited clonal expansion among the lowest measured.

Trimming took off 2 bases at V and 6 bases at J, with 18 bases between the two ends. Germline V gene lookup returns CDR1 SGHNT and CDR2 YYREEE (reference sequence). The CDR3 is 15 amino acids. Method: immunoSEQ multiplex PCR; TCRdb's copy keeps in-frame clones and lacks some. There are approximately 87,000 clones in the sample; under 95% occur only once, and 0.7% to 0.95% lies in the top ten. As to this clone: No antigen is known for it.

Peripheral blood came from all dose cohorts at three timepoints. This sequence joins TRBV5-4 and TRBJ2-7; TRBD2 is a possible D gene (7 bases). This clonotype was sampled from an adult with an advanced solid tumor such as melanoma, head and neck, liver or kidney cancer. The specimen was CD4+ or CD8+ T cells sorted from blood, collected in a trial of the OX40 agonist ivuxolimab. The CDR3 nucleotides are TGTGCCAGCAGCTTTGATTTCCAGGGGAGGGGCGAGCAGTACTTC. Translating gives CASSFDFQGRGEQYF. Full variable domain (missing parts from reference TRBV5-4 and TRBJ2-7): ETGVTQSPTHLIKTRGQQVTLRCSSQSGHNTVSWYQQALGQGPQFIFQYYREEENGRGNFPPRFSGLQFPNYSSELNVNALELDDSALYLCASSFDFQGRGEQYFGPGTRLTVT.